These T cell receptor beta chains were read from a single sample in a study of blood T cell repertoires in COVID-19. Repertoires were generated with immunoSEQ multiplex PCR, while TCRdb's copy carries only in-frame clones and drops some. The data contain around 40,000 clones, approximately 96% of them seen just once; the ten biggest clones take up about 4%. Source material: peripheral blood. Receptor source: a human donor with active COVID-19. The donor label of this sample is uncertain. CDR3s include the opening cysteine and the closing phenylalanine or tryptophan. D genes are given only for firm matches. Only some rows state a clone size, as once, few, many or a class for expanded clones.

D: -; size: -; V: TRBV7-2; J: TRBJ2-3; DNA: TGTGCCAGCAGCTTAGGCCGGGGGTGGTCTGATACGCAGTATTTT; CDR3: CASSLGRGWSDTQYF
D: -; size: -; V: TRBV7-8; J: TRBJ2-2; DNA: TGTGCCAGCAGCTTATATTTAGGGAGGCTAGGCGGCGCCGGGGAGCTGTTTTTT; CDR3: CASSLYLGRLGGAGELFF
D: -; size: -; V: TRBV12-1; J: TRBJ2-2; DNA: TGTGCCAGCAGCCCCGAGGGGGACAGCCCCAACACCGGGGAGCTGTTTTTT; CDR3: CASSPEGDSPNTGELFF
D: TRBD2; size: -; V: TRBV6-2/TRBV6-3; J: TRBJ2-7; DNA: TGTGCCAGCAGTTACTCCTTTAGCGGGAGCGCCTACGAGCAGTACTTC; CDR3: CASSYSFSGSAYEQYF
D: TRBD1; size: -; V: TRBV5-1; J: TRBJ1-1; DNA: TGCGCCAGCATAGGCGGGACAGTATATGGCACTGAAGCTTTCTTT; CDR3: CASIGGTVYGTEAFF
D: -; size: -; V: TRBV3-1/TRBV3-2; J: TRBJ1-6; DNA: TGTGCCAGCAGCGCGGCGGGACTCAGGGCCGGACCCTATAATTCACCCCTCCACTTT; CDR3: CASSAAGLRAGPYNSPLHF
D: TRBD2; size: -; V: TRBV27; J: TRBJ2-2; DNA: TGTGCCAGCAGTTTAGGTAGCGGGAGCACCGGGGAGCTGTTTTTT; CDR3: CASSLGSGSTGELFF
D: TRBD2; size: -; V: TRBV13; J: TRBJ2-7; DNA: TGTGCCAGCAGCGGGCGGACTAGCGGGGCTCGCTCCTACGAGCAGTACTTC; CDR3: CASSGRTSGARSYEQYF
D: TRBD1; size: -; V: TRBV2; J: TRBJ1-2; DNA: TGTGCCAGCAACCAGAACAGGGGGTTCGGCTATGGCTACACCTTC; CDR3: CASNQNRGFGYGYTF
D: TRBD2; size: -; V: TRBV4-1; J: TRBJ2-7; DNA: TGCGCCAGCAGCCAAGAGGCGGGGGGGACCTCCTACGAGCAGTACTTC; CDR3: CASSQEAGGTSYEQYF
D: TRBD2; size: -; V: TRBV7-2; J: TRBJ2-1; DNA: TGTGCCAGCGGTAGCGGGGGTGGTGGGTTCTTC; CDR3: CASGSGGGGFF
D: -; size: -; V: TRBV7-9; J: TRBJ2-2; DNA: TGTGCCAGCAGCTTAGAGCGGCAGGTCGAACCCGGGGAGCTGTTTTTT; CDR3: CASSLERQVEPGELFF
D: TRBD1; size: once; V: TRBV28; J: TRBJ2-2; DNA: TGTGCCATTGGACAGGGGGCATCGATCGGGGAGCTGTTTTTT; CDR3: CAIGQGASIGELFF
D: -; size: -; V: TRBV29-1; J: TRBJ1-5; DNA: TGCAGCGCCCGACAGGATAGCAATCAGCCCCAGCATTTT; CDR3: CSARQDSNQPQHF
D: TRBD2; size: -; V: TRBV7-8; J: TRBJ2-1; DNA: TGTGCCAGCAGCTTACGTGAGGCTAGCGGTATCTCCTACAATGAGCAGTTCTTC; CDR3: CASSLREASGISYNEQFF
D: -; size: -; V: TRBV20-1; J: TRBJ2-7; DNA: TGCAGTGCTAGTTTGCCAGGGGTCCGTCGCGAGCAGTACTTC; CDR3: CSASLPGVRREQYF
D: -; size: -; V: TRBV11-1; J: TRBJ2-5; DNA: TGTGCCAGCAGCACCGGTAGTTCGGAGACCCAGTACTTC; CDR3: CASSTGSSETQYF
D: TRBD1; size: -; V: TRBV6-4; J: TRBJ1-2; DNA: TGTGCCAGCAGTGAATCCGGGACAGACTTTTATGGCTACACCTTC; CDR3: CASSESGTDFYGYTF
D: -; size: once; V: TRBV7-9; J: TRBJ1-2; DNA: TGTGCCAGCGTGACAGGAGTCTATGGCTACACCTTC; CDR3: CASVTGVYGYTF
D: -; size: once; V: TRBV18; J: TRBJ2-1; DNA: TGTGCCAGCTCACCAATACTAGGGCCTGGGAATGAGCAGTTCTTC; CDR3: CASSPILGPGNEQFF
D: TRBD1; size: once; V: TRBV12-5; J: TRBJ1-1; DNA: TGTGCTAGTGGTTCCCATTTAACAGGGGTAGAAACTGAAGCTTTCTTT; CDR3: CASGSHLTGVETEAFF
D: TRBD1; size: -; V: TRBV19; J: TRBJ2-3; DNA: TGTGCCAGTAGTACCACAGGGGGCCGGGTCACAGATACGCAGTATTTT; CDR3: CASSTTGGRVTDTQYF
D: TRBD2; size: -; V: TRBV14; J: TRBJ2-1; DNA: TGTGCCAGCAGCCATCTTATGGGAGGGCCCTACAATGAGCAGTTCTTC; CDR3: CASSHLMGGPYNEQFF
D: TRBD1; size: -; V: TRBV19; J: TRBJ2-7; DNA: TGTGCCAGTTCGGACAGGGCAGTGATGGACGAGCAGTACTTC; CDR3: CASSDRAVMDEQYF
D: -; size: -; V: TRBV3-1/TRBV3-2; J: TRBJ1-5; DNA: TGTGCCAGCAGCCTCAGGGGCAGCAATCAGCCCCAGCATTTT; CDR3: CASSLRGSNQPQHF
D: -; size: -; V: TRBV7-8; J: TRBJ2-3; DNA: TGTGCCAGCAGCGCCAGGGCAGGGCTGGTAGATACGCAGTATTTT; CDR3: CASSARAGLVDTQYF
D: -; size: once; V: TRBV28; J: TRBJ1-1; DNA: TGTGCCAGCAGTGACAGGAACACTGAAGCTTTCTTT; CDR3: CASSDRNTEAFF
D: -; size: -; V: TRBV6-5; J: TRBJ1-1; DNA: TGTGCCAGCAGTTCCTCCCTTTCGGAAGCTTTCTTT; CDR3: CASSSSLSEAFF
D: -; size: -; V: TRBV11-3; J: TRBJ1-2; DNA: TGTGCCAGCAGCACAGGGTTCGTCGGCGGGTATGGCTACACCTTC; CDR3: CASSTGFVGGYGYTF
D: -; size: -; V: TRBV4-1; J: TRBJ2-1; DNA: TGCGCCAGCAGCCACGGTGAGCAGTTCTTC; CDR3: CASSHGEQFF
D: TRBD2; size: -; V: TRBV5-1; J: TRBJ2-7; DNA: TGCGCCAGCAGCTTGACCGGGACTAGCGGGAGGGCGGTACAGTACTTC; CDR3: CASSLTGTSGRAVQYF
D: -; size: -; V: TRBV9; J: TRBJ2-6; DNA: TGTGCCAGCAGCGTGTCGATCGGGGACTCTGGGGCCAACGTCCTGACTTTC; CDR3: CASSVSIGDSGANVLTF
D: -; size: -; V: TRBV19; J: TRBJ1-1; DNA: TGTGCCAGTAGTTTTCAGGGTAACACTGAAGCTTTCTTT; CDR3: CASSFQGNTEAFF
D: -; size: -; V: TRBV7-9; J: TRBJ2-1; DNA: TGTGCCAGCAGCTCGATCAGGGTTTATGAGCAGTTCTTC; CDR3: CASSSIRVYEQFF
D: -; size: -; V: TRBV6-5; J: TRBJ1-3; DNA: TGTGCCAGCAGTTGGGGCCCCTCTGGAAACACCATATATTTT; CDR3: CASSWGPSGNTIYF